These 10 T cell receptor beta chains were sequenced from one sample in a study of cytomegalovirus exposure and HLA in healthy donors. Sequencing used immunoSEQ multiplex PCR; TCRdb keeps in-frame clones, though not all of them. The top ten clones hold roughly 0.74% of a sample with approximately 81,000 clones, 85% to 95% of them seen once. The specimen sequenced was PBMCs. These TCRs come from a man aged 18 to 29 in good health and CMV-seronegative.

This clone was counted a single time. This sequence joins TRBV5-1 and TRBJ1-6, with 7 bases lining up with TRBD1. The CDR3 consists of 14 residues. After removal of 0 bases from V and 7 bases from J, the junction contained 1 base not matched to a gene. Germline V gives CDR1 SGHRS, CDR2 YFSETQ. CDR3 sequence: CASSLGDSNSPLHF. The CDR3 DNA is TGCGCCAGCAGCTTGGGGGACAGCAATTCACCCCTCCACTTT.

This clone was detected only once. This rearrangement joins TRBV5-4 to TRBJ2-3; 10 bases map to TRBD2. Germline V gene lookup returns CDR1 SGHNT and CDR2 YYREEE (reference sequence). This CDR3 spans 14 amino acids. V shed 3 bases and J 7 bases; nucleotides not matched to a gene: 5. CDR3 loop: CASSWGTSVNTQYF. The CDR3 DNA reads as TGTGCCAGCAGCTGGGGGACTAGCGTGAATACGCAGTATTTT.

V and J are TRBV6-5 and TRBJ1-2; 8 nucleotides align to TRBD1. The J segment lost 7 bases and the V segment lost 6 bases, leaving 7 bases of the junction unmatched. The CDR3 spans 13 residues. Germline V gives CDR1 MNHEY, CDR2 SVGAGI. In nucleotides, the CDR3 is TGTGCCAGCAGAAGGGACAGGTGGGGTGGCTACACCTTC. Translated: CASRRDRWGGYTF.

The chain couples TRBV7-8 to TRBJ2-7; TRBD1 matches at 8 bases. This CDR3 is built from 14 residues. Germline V gene lookup returns CDR1 SGHVS and CDR2 FQNEAQ. The junction had 8 bases not matched to a gene; V was cut back by 8 bases and J by 2 bases. The CDR3 bases are TGTGCCAGCCAGGACAGGGCAGAGACCTACGAGCAGTACTTC. It is translated as CASQDRAETYEQYF.

The CDR3 DNA is TGCGCCAGCAGTGAGTCCGTTGGGTCCTGGGGCGGCTACACCTTC. Translation: CASSESVGSWGGYTF. This chain links TRBV10-1 with TRBJ1-2, with D possibly matching TRBD1 (5 bases). V shed 0 bases and J shed 8 bases, with 16 bases lying between them. Germline V gene lookup returns CDR1 WNHNN and CDR2 SYGVQD (reference sequence). This CDR3 region has 15 residues.

CDR3 nucleotide sequence: TGTGCCAGCAGTCGTCAGGGATACAATCAGCCCCAGCATTTT. Its translation: CASSRQGYNQPQHF. The genes are TRBV11-2 and TRBJ1-5; D is perhaps TRBD1 (5 bases). V lost 6 bases and J 3 bases, leaving 12 bases between the germline ends. Per germline, CDR1 SGHAT and CDR2 FQNNGV. This CDR3 is built from 14 residues.

The chain links TRBV30 to TRBJ2-5; 7 nucleotides match TRBD2. The CDR3 has 13 residues. The V gene's germline CDR1 is GTSNPN and CDR2 SVGIG (reference sequence). Trimming cost V 0 bases and J 4 bases; bases outside gene matches: 2. The chain's CDR3 is CAWSVSGGETQYF. The CDR3 coding sequence is TGTGCCTGGAGTGTGTCGGGGGGAGAGACCCAGTACTTC.

The chain recombines TRBV12-5 with TRBJ2-1, with TRBD2 identical over 7 bases. The ends lost 4 bases at V and 4 bases at J; junction bases unmatched: 7. Germline V CDR1 and CDR2: LGHNT, FRNRAP. The CDR3 extends over 15 amino acids. The chain's CDR3 is CASGYGLVSYNEQFF. The CDR3 bases are TGTGCTAGTGGTTATGGACTAGTATCTTACAATGAGCAGTTCTTC.

The chain carries TRBV7-3 and TRBJ2-7, with a possible D match to TRBD1 (6 bases). V was trimmed by 5 bases and J by 2 bases, leaving 13 bases between them. This CDR3 spans 14 amino acids. Germline V gene sequence: CDR1 SGHTA, CDR2 FQGTGA. The CDR3 is CASSRDTGPYEQYF. CDR3 in DNA: TGTGCCAGCAGCAGGGATACAGGGCCCTACGAGCAGTACTTC.

The chain combines TRBV18 with TRBJ2-1; 13 bases are shared with TRBD2. CDR1 KGHSH and CDR2 LQKENI come from the germline V gene. Germline trimming cut 6 bases from V and 8 bases from J; bases unmatched to any gene: 10. The CDR3 totals 16 residues. This CDR3 reads CASSSLGTSGADEQFF. The CDR3 DNA follows: TGTGCCAGCTCCTCCTTAGGGACTAGCGGGGCGGATGAGCAGTTCTTC.